This T cell receptor (beta chain) is from a study of cytomegalovirus exposure and HLA in healthy donors. This clone was picked up a small number of times. Its antigen is not identified. CDR1 is LNHDA, CDR2 SQIVND, per germline (reference sequence). J lost 1 base, V lost 5 bases, and 3 bases had no gene match. The CDR3 runs 15 residues. Vbeta (60) and Jbeta (13) primers were used in the PCR. Libraries were prepared by immunoSEQ multiplex PCR; TCRdb keeps only in-frame clonotypes and omits some of them. Among 82,000 or so clones listed, 10% were seen once. Overall study findings and caveats: Approximately 17,000 TCR beta sequences were associated with HLA alleles at 0.05 false discovery rate in a later analysis.

V is TRBV19 and J is TRBJ2-1; 9 nucleotides align to TRBD2. The sample was PBMCs. This sequence originates from a man aged 55-75 years in good health and CMV-seropositive. CDR3: CASSWREGSYNEQFF. The CDR3 DNA is TGTGCCAGTAGTTGGCGGGAGGGATCCTACAATGAGCAGTTCTTC.